This T cell receptor beta chain is from a study of cytotoxic CD8 clonotypes in ibrutinib-treated CLL. Overall study context: The taking of response samples occurred after a median about eleven months of treatment, with a range of 6 to 36. Study outcomes and limitations: Patients had baseline clonality above age-matched healthy donors, and this clonality moved with circulating CD8+ T-cell counts. Treatment left the uncommon public clonotypes either contracted or stable in frequency.

Deep sequencing aimed at 1 in 200,000 to 1 in 1 million T cells' resolution. Assay used: immunoSEQ multiplex PCR; TCRdb lists only in-frame clones, some missing. The data hold about 40,000 clones, with around 70% observed a single time. Comments on this clone: Antigen specificity is unknown.

The ends were cut back, 3 bases at V and 4 bases at J, with 8 bases in the middle. Germline-derived CDR1 and CDR2 are SGHAT and FQNNGV. CDR3 length: 13 residues. The chain has TRBV11-2 and TRBJ2-3, with D uncertain. The receptor's source is a human donor with chronic lymphocytic leukemia. Sample: PBMCs, taken at disease progression, from a patient treated with ibrutinib. This chain's CDR3 is CASSFAGADTQYF. DNA of the CDR3: TGTGCCAGCAGCTTCGCCGGTGCAGATACGCAGTATTTT.